This T cell receptor beta chain emerged from a study of cytotoxic CD8 clonotypes in ibrutinib-treated CLL. Findings and limits, study-wide: Progressing patients had sampling times that differed from those of sustained-remission patients. Contraction or stability on treatment characterized the public clonotypes, which were uncommon.

The germline CDR1 and CDR2 sequences are MNHNS and SASEGT. J lost 3 bases, V lost 5 bases, and 6 bases had no gene match. This CDR3 is built from 15 residues. Sequencing used immunoSEQ multiplex PCR; TCRdb keeps in-frame clones, though not all of them. The repertoire includes about 160,000 clones, approximately 91% of them detected once, and 3% to 3.5% sits in the top ten. This clone has only a few counts. The antigen is undetermined. J is TRBJ2-7 and V is TRBV6-1; 11 bases are a match to TRBD1. The sample consisted of PBMCs, taken at disease progression, from a patient treated with ibrutinib. This receptor was identified in a human donor with chronic lymphocytic leukemia. This CDR3 is CASSTTGTGGYEQYF. Here the CDR3 DNA reads TGTGCCAGCAGTACTACCGGGACAGGGGGCTACGAGCAGTACTTC.